The 3 T cell receptor beta chains below come from one sample, sequenced in a study of T cell repertoires in cytomegalovirus infection. TCRdb reanalysed the reads using MiXCR and keeps one entry per CDR3 protein. The data contain around 440,000 distinct CDR3 sequences, 11% of them singletons. Sequenced input: PBMCs. The receptors originated from a human donor in good health (CMV status not recorded). Some clones in this sample may be carry-over from other donors' samples.

This chain joins TRBV4-2 and TRBJ2-5; D remains ambiguous. CDR1 is LGHNA and CDR2 is YNFKEQ in the germline V gene. V was cut by 1 base and J by 2 bases, with 11 bases left in between. This CDR3 is built from 15 residues. CDR3 sequence reads: CASSQVGDPQETQYF. The CDR3 DNA reads as TGTGCCAGCAGCCAAGTAGGCGACCCTCAAGAGACCCAGTACTTC.

Notes on this clonotype: Possible read error: a much larger clone is one base away. The chain combines TRBV5-1 with TRBJ2-6; 7 bases are a match to TRBD2. This CDR3 comprises 16 residues. Germline CDR1 and CDR2: SGHRS and YFSETQ. The CDR3 DNA sequence: TGCGCCAGCAGCTGGCCGGGGGGTACCGGGGCCAGCGTCCTGACTTTC. It specifies CASSWPGGTGASVLTF.

The chain uses TRBV20-1 and TRBJ1-2, with D tentatively TRBD1 (6 bases). V lost 5 bases to trimming and J lost 4 bases, with 11 bases between them. Looked up from germline, CDR1 is DFQATT and CDR2 is SNEGSKA (reference sequence). This CDR3 is 12 amino acids long. CDR3 amino acids: CSAHRQAYGYTF. In DNA form, the CDR3 reads TGCAGTGCTCACCGACAGGCCTATGGCTACACCTTC.